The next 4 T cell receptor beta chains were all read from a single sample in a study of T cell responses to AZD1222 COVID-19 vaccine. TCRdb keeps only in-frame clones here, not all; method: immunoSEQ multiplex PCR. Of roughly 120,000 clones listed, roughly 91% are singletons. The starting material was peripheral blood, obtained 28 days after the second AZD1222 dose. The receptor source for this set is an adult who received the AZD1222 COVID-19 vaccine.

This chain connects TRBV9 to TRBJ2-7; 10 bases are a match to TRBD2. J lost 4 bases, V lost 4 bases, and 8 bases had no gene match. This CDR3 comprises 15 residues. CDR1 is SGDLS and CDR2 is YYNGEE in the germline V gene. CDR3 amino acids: CASSPSASGGYEQYF. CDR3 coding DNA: TGTGCCAGCAGCCCCTCGGCTAGCGGGGGTTACGAGCAGTACTTC.

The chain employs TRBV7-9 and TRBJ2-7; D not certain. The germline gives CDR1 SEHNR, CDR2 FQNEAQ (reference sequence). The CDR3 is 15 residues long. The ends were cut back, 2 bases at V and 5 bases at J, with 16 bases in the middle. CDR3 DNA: TGTGCCAGCAGCTTACAAGGAACGGCCTTCCACGAGCAGTACTTC. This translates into CASSLQGTAFHEQYF.

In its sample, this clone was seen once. The CDR3 is CASILNAKGRAEAFF. The CDR3 DNA reads as TGTGCCAGCATCCTCAACGCCAAGGGCCGCGCTGAAGCTTTCTTT. The chain combines TRBV21-1 with TRBJ1-1. TRBV21-1 is classified as a pseudogene. CDR3 size: 15 residues.

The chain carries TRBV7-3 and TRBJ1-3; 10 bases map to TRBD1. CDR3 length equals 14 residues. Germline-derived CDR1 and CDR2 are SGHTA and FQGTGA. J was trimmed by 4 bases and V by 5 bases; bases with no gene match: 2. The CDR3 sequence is CASSRTGGGNTIYF. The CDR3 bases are TGTGCCAGCAGCCGGACAGGGGGAGGAAACACCATATATTTT.